The source of this T cell receptor (beta chain) is a study of blood T cell repertoires in COVID-19. For the study at large: Samples taken during acute and convalescent COVID-19 were collected in the United States, Italy and Spain. PBMCs, B-cell-depleted T cells, or T cells were the source of the cDNA or gDNA that made up the material.

CDR1 SGHNT and CDR2 YYREEE come from the germline V gene (reference sequence). The CDR3 is 15 amino acids. V lost 4 bases and J lost 7; bases outside the gene matches: 8. As handled by the study authors: Reference gene primer amplification in the assay estimated nucleated cell counts. The protocol was immunoSEQ multiplex PCR, while the TCRdb copy is restricted to in-frame clones and leaves out a portion. The V and J calls and the clone size are those of that table, but D and trimming were determined from the DNA. Here the sample spans over 200,000 clones, about 85% being singletons. This rearrangement joins TRBV5-4 to TRBJ2-2, with 9 bases that match TRBD1. The specimen sequenced was peripheral blood. The TCR comes from a man in his forties or fifties with acute or convalescent COVID-19. In nucleotides, the CDR3 is TGTGCCAGCAGCGGAACAGGGGGCGCCGGCGGGGAGCTGTTTTTT. This codes for CASSGTGGAGGELFF.